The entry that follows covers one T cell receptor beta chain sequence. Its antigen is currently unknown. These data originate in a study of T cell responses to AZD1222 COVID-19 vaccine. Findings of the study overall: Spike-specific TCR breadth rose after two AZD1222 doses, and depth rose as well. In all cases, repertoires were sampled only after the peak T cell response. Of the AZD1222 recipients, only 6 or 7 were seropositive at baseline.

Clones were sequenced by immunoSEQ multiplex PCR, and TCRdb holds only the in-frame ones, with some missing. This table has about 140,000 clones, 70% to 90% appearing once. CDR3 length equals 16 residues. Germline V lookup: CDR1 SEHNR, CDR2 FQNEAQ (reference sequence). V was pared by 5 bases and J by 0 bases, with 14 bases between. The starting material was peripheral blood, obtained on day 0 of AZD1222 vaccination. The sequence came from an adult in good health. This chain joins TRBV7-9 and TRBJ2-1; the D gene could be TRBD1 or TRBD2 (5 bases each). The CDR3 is CASSLEGTGSYNEQFF. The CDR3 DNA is TGTGCCAGCAGCCTCGAGGGGACCGGCTCCTACAATGAGCAGTTCTTC.